The 5 T cell receptor beta chains presented below share a single source sample, sequenced in a study of metastatic and nonmetastatic thyroid tumors. All patients were untreated before thyroid surgery. From the PCR reads, TCRdb re-called clones with MiXCR. Of under 30,000 clones listed, around a sixth are singletons. The specimen sequenced was blood. These receptors originate from a male donor with papillary thyroid cancer or a benign thyroid nodule (not recorded which). Some clones in this sample may be carry-over from other donors' samples.

This clone is medium-sized within its sample. The chain joins TRBV5-1 to TRBJ2-2; 11 positions match TRBD2. The trim removed 1 base at V and 1 base at J, leaving 3 bases unmatched. The CDR3 sequence is 17 residues long. Germline lookup yields CDR1 SGHRS and CDR2 YFSETQ. The CDR3 region has the DNA TGCGCCAGCAGCTTGCGGACTAGCGGGTGGAACACCGGGGAGCTGTTTTTT. It codes for CASSLRTSGWNTGELFF.

J is TRBJ2-7 and V is TRBV5-1; 14 nucleotides line up with TRBD2. Germline lookup yields CDR1 SGHRS and CDR2 YFSETQ. With 3 bases clipped from V and 1 base from J, the junction kept 9 bases outside the gene matches. There are 18 residues in the CDR3. CDR3 coding DNA: TGCGCCAGCAGCTATCACGGACTAGCGGGAGGTCCTTCCTACGAGCAGTACTTC. Its protein is CASSYHGLAGGPSYEQYF.

There are many counts of this clone. This rearrangement joins TRBV5-1 to TRBJ2-7; 9 bases match TRBD2. The CDR3 has 15 amino acids. CDR1 is SGHRS, CDR2 YFSETQ, per germline. Trimming took 4 bases from V and 4 from J; bases not matched to a gene: 9. The CDR3 sequence: CASSLASGLAYEQYF. The CDR3 DNA follows: TGCGCCAGCAGCCTAGCCTCAGGACTAGCGTACGAGCAGTACTTC.

This clone was observed at least ten times. This same CDR3 is encoded by further DNA sequences in the sample. The chain links TRBV19 to TRBJ1-5; perhaps TRBD1 as D (5 bases). Germline V lookup: CDR1 LNHDA, CDR2 SQIVND (reference sequence). This CDR3 has 14 amino acids. Trimming removed 3 bases at V and 4 bases at J, with 10 bases between. CDR3 in amino acids: CASSIRDGNQPQHF. The CDR3 DNA follows: TGTGCCAGTAGTATCCGGGACGGAAATCAGCCCCAGCATTTT.

This clone was observed many times. The gene calls are TRBV6-1 and TRBJ2-1; D not resolved. The CDR3 contains 14 residues. CDR1 and CDR2 from the germline V gene are MNHNS and SASEGT. The ends were cut back, 5 bases at V and 2 bases at J, with 10 bases in the middle. CDR3 region: CASSFPGPYNEQFF. In DNA, the CDR3 is TGTGCCAGCAGTTTCCCGGGCCCCTACAATGAGCAGTTCTTC.